The clone carrying this T cell receptor beta chain was recorded many times. Its antigen is not known. The V end lost 6 bases, the J end lost 3 bases, and 15 bases lay between the germline ends. This CDR3 has 15 residues. Germline loops: CDR1 MDHEN, CDR2 SYDVKM. TCRdb re-called the reads with MiXCR, one entry per CDR3 protein. Of around 130,000 distinct CDR3 sequences listed, approximately 8.8% were seen once; the top ten hold around 10%. These data come from a study of T cell repertoires in cytomegalovirus infection. Study in general: CMV infection plus the matching HLA type was flagged by public TCR beta signatures.

The study's findings and limits: The ex vivo response was dominated by HLA-C-restricted CMV-specific TCR beta clonotypes. Cumulated frequencies of public TCR beta families served to identify carriers of CMV plus the relevant HLA.

The gene calls are TRBV28 and TRBJ1-5, with D tentatively TRBD1 (5 bases). The sample consisted of PBMCs. The sequence came from a human donor in good health (CMV status not recorded). Some clones in this sample may be carry-over from other donors' samples. CDR3 bases: TGTGCCAGCAGGCGGGAGGGGCCTAACAATCAGCCCCAGCATTTT. This gives the protein CASRREGPNNQPQHF.